This T cell receptor (beta chain) was found in a study of control samples from healthy donors and cancer patients. TCRdb keeps only in-frame clones here, not all; method: immunoSEQ multiplex PCR. The sample records about 150,000 clones, about 94% being singletons. The V and J ends lost 4 bases and 0 bases respectively, with 9 bases between them. Germline V gives CDR1 PRHDT, CDR2 FYEKMQ (reference sequence). CDR3 length equals 15 residues. The material sequenced was blood. The TCR originated in a man aged 40-49 years in good health. This rearrangement joins TRBV13 to TRBJ1-4; D not resolved. CDR3 nucleotide sequence: TGTGCCAGCAGCTCCACAGAGTCAACTAATGAAAAACTGTTTTTT. It encodes CASSSTESTNEKLFF. The full variable domain, rest sourced from reference TRBV13 and TRBJ1-4, is AAGVIQSPRHLIKEKRETATLKCYPIPRHDTVYWYQQGPGQDPQFLISFYEKMQSDKGSIPDRFSAQQFSDYHSELNMSSLELGDSALYFCASSSTESTNEKLFFGSGTQLSVL.